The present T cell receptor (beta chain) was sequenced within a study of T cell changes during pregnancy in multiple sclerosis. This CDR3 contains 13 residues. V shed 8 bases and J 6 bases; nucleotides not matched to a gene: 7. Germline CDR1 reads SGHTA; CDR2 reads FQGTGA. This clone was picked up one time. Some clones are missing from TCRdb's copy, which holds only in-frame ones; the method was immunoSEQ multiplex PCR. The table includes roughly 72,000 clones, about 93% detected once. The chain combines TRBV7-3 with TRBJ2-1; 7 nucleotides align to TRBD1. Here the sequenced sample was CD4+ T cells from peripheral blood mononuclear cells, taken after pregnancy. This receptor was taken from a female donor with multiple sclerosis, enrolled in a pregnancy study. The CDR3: CASADRVGNEQFF. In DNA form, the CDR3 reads TGTGCCAGCGCTGACAGGGTCGGCAATGAGCAGTTCTTC.